The 22 T cell receptor beta chains below come from one sample, sequenced in a study of T-cell reconstitution after alpha-beta-depleted transplantation in children. TCRbeta library construction was performed incorporating unique molecular identifiers. In TCRdb, the PCR reads were re-called with MiXCR into one record per CDR3 protein. The table has 10,000 or so distinct CDR3 sequences, around 13% seen once. Sequencing was performed on PBMCs, mostly from graft donor cells, taken 60 days after TCRalphabeta/CD19-depleted stem cell transplant. Receptor source: a male patient between 5 and 17 years old who had a stem cell transplant for acute lymphoblastic leukemia, so the T cells may come from the graft donor.

The V and J genes are TRBV28 and TRBJ1-6; D unclear. V lost 1 base to trimming and J lost 3 bases, with 7 bases between them. The CDR3 is 15 residues long. Per the germline V gene, CDR1 is MDHEN and CDR2 is SYDVKM. The CDR3 DNA sequence: TGTGCCAGCAGTTTATCCCAGAACTATAATTCACCCCTCCACTTT. Its protein is CASSLSQNYNSPLHF.

In DNA form, the CDR3 reads TGTGCCAGCAGCTTAGCGGGAGGGCCCACAGATACGCAGTATTTT. Encoded protein: CASSLAGGPTDTQYF. J is TRBJ2-3 and V is TRBV7-9; 7 bases match TRBD2. V was clipped by 0 bases and J by 2 bases; unmatched bases: 2. CDR1 and CDR2 from the germline V gene are SEHNR and FQNEAQ (reference sequence). This CDR3 has 15 residues.

The chain has TRBV18 and TRBJ1-6, with D unresolved. Per the germline V gene, CDR1 is KGHSH and CDR2 is LQKENI. This CDR3 contains 14 residues. Trimming stripped 8 bases from V and 4 bases from J, with 12 bases between. The CDR3 protein is CASTSGVYNSPLHF. The CDR3 nucleotides are TGTGCCAGCACCAGCGGGGTGTATAATTCACCCCTCCACTTT.

By frequency in the sample, this clonotype is medium-sized (0.01 to 0.1%). The CDR3 nucleotides are TGCAGTGCTAGAACGTACGAGCGGGAGGTCGGAGAGCAGTACTTC. It codes for CSARTYEREVGEQYF. The J gene is TRBJ2-7, the V gene TRBV20-1; 9 nucleotides match TRBD2. CDR1 and CDR2 from the germline V gene are DFQATT and SNEGSKA (reference sequence). The trim removed 2 bases at V and 7 bases at J, leaving 12 bases unmatched. CDR3 length: 15 residues.

CDR3 bases: TGTGCCAGCTCACCCCGAGTGGCTAGCGGACCGGTTACGAACACCGGGGAGCTGTTTTTT. Its translation: CASSPRVASGPVTNTGELFF. This rearrangement joins TRBV18 to TRBJ2-2; 7 bases are a match to TRBD2. The germline CDR1 and CDR2 sequences are KGHSH and LQKENI. With 3 bases clipped from V and 0 bases from J, the junction kept 16 bases outside the gene matches. The CDR3 length is 20 residues.

In this sample, this clonotype turned up many times. The chain couples TRBV12-5 to TRBJ2-6; D may correspond to TRBD1 or TRBD2 (5 bases each). The V and J ends lost 3 bases and 0 bases respectively, with 12 bases between them. Germline lookup yields CDR1 LGHNT and CDR2 FRNRAP. The CDR3 runs to 17 residues. In nucleotides, the CDR3 is TGTGCTAGTGGTTTCTCGGGACGTAACTCTGGGGCCAACGTCCTGACTTTC. Its protein is CASGFSGRNSGANVLTF.

This clonotype was recorded many times. This chain links TRBV29-1 with TRBJ2-5, with 8 nucleotides matching TRBD1. Germline lookup yields CDR1 SQVTM and CDR2 ANQGSEA. The CDR3 runs to 13 residues. Trimming cost V 6 bases and J 2 bases; bases outside gene matches: 5. CDR3 protein: CSVRTGWQETQYF. The CDR3 DNA is TGCAGCGTGAGGACAGGGTGGCAAGAGACCCAGTACTTC.

This clonotype was observed many times. The chain combines TRBV29-1 with TRBJ2-7, with 10 positions matching TRBD1. V gave up 7 bases and J gave up 1 base; unmatched junction bases: 7. This CDR3 region has 14 residues. CDR1 is SQVTM, CDR2 ANQGSEA, per germline. The CDR3 is CSGTGTGDSYEQYF. CDR3 DNA: TGCAGCGGAACGGGGACAGGGGATTCCTACGAGCAGTACTTC.

This clonotype came up many times. The rearrangement joins TRBV20-1 to TRBJ1-4; no clear D gene. Trimming left V 3 bases short and J 3 bases short, with 8 bases between. CDR3 length: 13 residues. The V gene's germline CDR1 is DFQATT and CDR2 SNEGSKA (reference sequence). Here the CDR3 DNA reads TGCAGTGCTAGGGGTTCCTCTAATGAAAAACTGTTTTTT. This sequence encodes CSARGSSNEKLFF.

This chain uses TRBV12-3 or TRBV12-4 with TRBJ2-3; 7 bases align to TRBD2. The CDR3 sequence is 18 residues long. CDR3 DNA: TGTACCTGCTGCCCTGGTCTAGCGGCTCAGTGGTACACAGATACGCAGTATTTT. Amino acid sequence: CTCCPGLAAQWYTDTQYF.

The sample holds many counts of this clonotype. V is TRBV10-3 and J is TRBJ1-4; D unclear. V lost 0 bases and J lost 12, with 8 bases in between. Germline assignment: CDR1 ENHRY and CDR2 SYGVKD. CDR3 length equals 12 residues. CDR3 region: CAISESTRQLFF. As DNA, the CDR3 is TGTGCCATCAGTGAGTCGACCCGGCAACTGTTTTTT.

This clonotype was seen at least ten times. The CDR3 spells CASSLPASGTGELFF. The DNA of the CDR3 is TGTGCCAGCAGCTTGCCAGCTAGCGGCACCGGGGAGCTGTTTTTT. J is TRBJ2-2 and V is TRBV7-8, with TRBD2 identical over 7 bases. V gave up 3 bases and J gave up 4 bases; unmatched junction bases: 5. This CDR3 spans 15 amino acids. Germline V gives CDR1 SGHVS, CDR2 FQNEAQ.

This clonotype was counted at least ten times. The CDR3 nucleotides read TGCAGCGTTGGGGGATTCTCCACAGATACGCAGTATTTT. Its protein is CSVGGFSTDTQYF. V is TRBV29-1 and J is TRBJ2-3; D not certain. Germline values: CDR1 SQVTM, CDR2 ANQGSEA. The CDR3 consists of 13 residues. The V and J ends lost 4 bases and 2 bases respectively, with 10 bases between them.

The V gene is TRBV2, the J gene TRBJ2-5, with D possibly matching TRBD1 (6 bases). CDR1 is SNHLY and CDR2 is FYNNEI in the germline V gene. This CDR3 has 12 amino acids. The CDR3 reads CTTSGVVETQYF. The CDR3 DNA reads as TGTACCACCTCAGGGGTGGTAGAGACCCAGTACTTC.

This chain uses TRBV7-3 with TRBJ1-1; D remains ambiguous. There are 14 residues in the CDR3. Trimming shortened V by 3 bases and J by 7 bases, and 15 bases separated the two germline ends. Germline lookup yields CDR1 SGHTA and CDR2 FQGTGA. The CDR3 nucleotides read TGTGCCAGCAGCTTTTGCGCATCCTCTGGTGAAGCTTTCTTT. Protein product: CASSFCASSGEAFF.

This clonotype was seen repeatedly, ten times or more. The gene calls are TRBV27 and TRBJ2-6; D gene uncertain. Germline V gene data show CDR1 as MNHEY and CDR2 as SMNVEV (reference sequence). This CDR3 has 16 amino acids. V lost 2 bases to trimming and J lost 3 bases, with 11 bases between them. CDR3 amino acids: CASSLILGFGANVLTF. The CDR3 nucleotides read TGTGCCAGCAGTTTAATTTTGGGGTTTGGGGCCAACGTCCTGACTTTC. Based on the CDR3 plus reference TRBV27 and TRBJ2-6, the full variable domain is EAQVTQNPRYLITVTGKKLTVTCSQNMNHEYMSWYRQDPGLGLRQIYYSMNVEVTDKGDVPEGYKVSRKEKRNFPLILESPSPNQTSLYFCASSLILGFGANVLTFGAGSRLTVL.

This clonotype was observed at least ten times. The V call is TRBV9, the J call TRBJ1-1, with 8 bases fitting TRBD1. The CDR3 runs to 14 residues. Trimming cost V 3 bases and J 4 bases; bases outside gene matches: 5. The germline gives CDR1 SGDLS, CDR2 YYNGEE. The CDR3 sequence is CASSAHTGGTEAFF. The CDR3 DNA is TGTGCCAGCAGCGCCCATACAGGGGGCACTGAAGCTTTCTTT.

This clonotype has a count of ten or more. The V gene is TRBV6-4, the J gene TRBJ2-2; 7 positions match TRBD2. Germline V gene data show CDR1 as MRHNA and CDR2 as SNTAGT. The CDR3 spans 13 residues. V was clipped by 9 bases and J by 1 base; unmatched bases: 2. CDR3 protein: CASRGVNTGELFF. The CDR3 DNA sequence: TGTGCCAGTCGGGGGGTGAACACCGGGGAGCTGTTTTTT.

This clonotype came up many times. CDR3 residues: CASSEQGTKRYGYTF. The CDR3 bases are TGTGCCAGCAGTGAGCAGGGGACCAAGAGGTATGGCTACACCTTC. The rearrangement links TRBV28 to TRBJ1-2; tentative D call: TRBD1 (6 bases). Trimming removed 5 bases at V and 5 bases at J, with 18 bases between. CDR3 length: 15 amino acids. CDR1 is MDHEN and CDR2 is SYDVKM in the germline V gene.

This clonotype occurred many times. The chain is built from TRBV7-8 and TRBJ2-5; D might be TRBD1 (5 bases). The germline V gene encodes CDR1 SGHVS and CDR2 FQNEAQ. V lost 3 bases to trimming and J lost 5 bases, with 13 bases between them. The CDR3 contains 14 residues. The CDR3 sequence: CASSFRAYWETQYF. The DNA of the CDR3 is TGTGCCAGCAGCTTCAGGGCCTATTGGGAGACCCAGTACTTC.

Ten or more counts support this clonotype. The rearrangement joins TRBV18 to TRBJ2-1; 8 nucleotides agree with TRBD2. The V gene's germline CDR1 is KGHSH and CDR2 LQKENI. Trimming removed 6 bases from V and 6 bases from J; junction bases left unmatched: 4. The CDR3 consists of 13 residues. The CDR3 reads CASSAGTSNEQFF. In DNA, the CDR3 is TGTGCCAGCTCCGCCGGGACTAGCAATGAGCAGTTCTTC.

By share of the sample, this clonotype is medium-sized. The rearrangement joins TRBV5-4 to TRBJ2-3, with TRBD1 identical over 7 bases. This CDR3 is built from 16 residues. Germline V gene sequence: CDR1 SGHNT, CDR2 YYREEE (reference sequence). J was trimmed by 4 bases and V by 1 base; bases with no gene match: 9. The DNA of the CDR3 is TGTGCCAGCAGCTTGAAGCGACAGGGTTGGTCAGATACGCAGTATTTT. Translated: CASSLKRQGWSDTQYF.